These T cell receptor beta chains were read from a single sample in a study of blood T cell repertoires in COVID-19. TCRdb's copy holds only in-frame clones and misses some; the assay was immunoSEQ multiplex PCR. The table includes fewer than 250,000 clones, around nine tenths detected once. Sequencing input: peripheral blood. The receptors here all came from a young man with acute or convalescent COVID-19. The CDR3 runs from the conserved cysteine through the conserved F or W. The D gene is left open where the match is weak. Expanded clones get a size class; other rows say once, few or many, or leave the size out.

DNA: TGTGCCAGCTATTGCTCGGACAGAAATCAGCCCCAGCATTTT; CDR3: CASYCSDRNQPQHF; size: NA; length: 14; D: NA; J: TRBJ1-5; V: TRBV12-1
DNA: TGTGCCAGTAGTCATTCACCCAGGGGCCTGATCGGGTCGGCCGGGGAAAAGCCCCAGCATTTT; CDR3: CASSHSPRGLIGSAGEKPQHF; size: NA; length: 21; D: NA; J: TRBJ1-5; V: TRBV19
DNA: TGTGCCAGTAGTTTCAGGGGGATAAACACCATATATTTT; CDR3: CASSFRGINTIYF; size: NA; length: 13; D: TRBD1; J: TRBJ1-3; V: TRBV19
DNA: TGTGCCAGCAGCCCACGCACACCGCGGGGGTCCTACGAGCAGTACTTC; CDR3: CASSPRTPRGSYEQYF; size: few; length: 16; D: TRBD2; J: TRBJ2-7; V: TRBV7-8
DNA: TGTGCCAGCAGACCCCGACACGCGAATCAGCCCCAGCATTTT; CDR3: CASRPRHANQPQHF; size: NA; length: 14; D: NA; J: TRBJ1-5; V: TRBV27
DNA: TGTGCCAGCAGTGAGAAAGGGCGACAGGGAAAGGGCTACACCTTC; CDR3: CASSEKGRQGKGYTF; size: NA; length: 15; D: TRBD1; J: TRBJ1-2; V: TRBV6-1
DNA: TGTGCCAGCAGCTTCGAGGGAAACACCATATATTTT; CDR3: CASSFEGNTIYF; size: NA; length: 12; D: NA; J: TRBJ1-3; V: TRBV5-4
DNA: TGTGCCAGCGGTGAAACTAGGAACACCGGGGAGCTGTTTTTT; CDR3: CASGETRNTGELFF; size: once; length: 14; D: NA; J: TRBJ2-2; V: TRBV9
DNA: TGTGCCACCTCCCGCCGGAATGAGCAGTTCTTC; CDR3: CATSRRNEQFF; size: NA; length: 11; D: NA; J: TRBJ2-1; V: TRBV27
DNA: TGTGCCAGCAGTTACGACAGACCCGGGGAGCTGTTTTTT; CDR3: CASSYDRPGELFF; size: NA; length: 13; D: NA; J: TRBJ2-2; V: TRBV7-9
DNA: TGCGCCAGCAGCCAACTAGCGGGAGGGCTTGTTGAGCAGTTCTTC; CDR3: CASSQLAGGLVEQFF; size: NA; length: 15; D: TRBD2; J: TRBJ2-1; V: TRBV4-1
DNA: TGCGCCAGCAGCCAAGATTCCGGGGGAAGGGACTATGGCTACACCTTC; CDR3: CASSQDSGGRDYGYTF; size: NA; length: 16; D: NA; J: TRBJ1-2; V: TRBV4-1
DNA: TGTGCCAGCAGCGAGTTGACTGGAAACACCATATATTTT; CDR3: CASSELTGNTIYF; size: NA; length: 13; D: NA; J: TRBJ1-3; V: TRBV6-5
DNA: TGTGCCAGCACCCCAGGGGGCACTGAAGCTTTCTTT; CDR3: CASTPGGTEAFF; size: NA; length: 12; D: TRBD1; J: TRBJ1-1; V: TRBV5-4
DNA: TGTGCCAGCAGCCTGTCCGGGACAGGGAACAATCAGCCCCAGCATTTT; CDR3: CASSLSGTGNNQPQHF; size: NA; length: 16; D: TRBD1; J: TRBJ1-5; V: TRBV2
DNA: TGCGCCAGCAGTGGGCAGGGGGGACTGGGTGAGCAGTTCTTC; CDR3: CASSGQGGLGEQFF; size: once; length: 14; D: NA; J: TRBJ2-1; V: TRBV10-1
DNA: TGTGCCAGCAGCTTAACCTTGGCGGGGCCCACAGATACGCAGTATTTT; CDR3: CASSLTLAGPTDTQYF; size: once; length: 16; D: NA; J: TRBJ2-3; V: TRBV11-2
DNA: TGTGCCAGCAGCTTAACGTCACTAGCGGGAGAGTTAGTGGGATACAATGAGCAGTTCTTC; CDR3: CASSLTSLAGELVGYNEQFF; size: NA; length: 20; D: TRBD2; J: TRBJ2-1; V: TRBV7-3
DNA: TGTGCCAGCAGCACTTCAAACAGGAATGAGCAGTTCTTC; CDR3: CASSTSNRNEQFF; size: NA; length: 13; D: NA; J: TRBJ2-1; V: TRBV11-2
DNA: TGCGCCAGCAGTCCGGTAGCGGGGGATTTTTACAATGAGCAGTTCTTC; CDR3: CASSPVAGDFYNEQFF; size: NA; length: 16; D: TRBD2; J: TRBJ2-1; V: TRBV5-1
DNA: TGTGCGATTTCGGCGGGAGATTCGTCCTACGAGCAGTACTTC; CDR3: CAISAGDSSYEQYF; size: NA; length: 14; D: TRBD2; J: TRBJ2-7; V: TRBV6-5
DNA: TGTGCCAGTACCGAAGGGGCAGTAGCTCAGCCCCAGCATTTT; CDR3: CASTEGAVAQPQHF; size: once; length: 14; D: NA; J: TRBJ1-5; V: TRBV19
DNA: TGTGCCAGCAGTGTAACCGGGACAGGGGTAGATGGCTACACCTTC; CDR3: CASSVTGTGVDGYTF; size: NA; length: 15; D: TRBD1; J: TRBJ1-2; V: TRBV28
DNA: TGTGCCAGCCTAGCTCGGACTAGCGGGGGGGGAGAGACCCAGTACTTC; CDR3: CASLARTSGGGETQYF; size: NA; length: 16; D: TRBD2; J: TRBJ2-5; V: TRBV27
DNA: TGTGCCAGCAGCTTAAATCCTCAGGGGGATGGTGGCTACACCTTC; CDR3: CASSLNPQGDGGYTF; size: NA; length: 15; D: TRBD1; J: TRBJ1-2; V: TRBV7-8
DNA: TGTGCCAGCAGTGACTCGAAGGGACAACAGCGGACGAACACTGAAGCTTTCTTT; CDR3: CASSDSKGQQRTNTEAFF; size: NA; length: 18; D: NA; J: TRBJ1-1; V: TRBV6-4
DNA: TGTGCCAGCAGTGAATGGGACAGGGTCACAGATACGCAGTATTTT; CDR3: CASSEWDRVTDTQYF; size: NA; length: 15; D: TRBD1; J: TRBJ2-3; V: TRBV6-1
DNA: TGTGCCAGCAGCCCAAGACTAGCGGGGGTCAATGAGCAGTTCTTC; CDR3: CASSPRLAGVNEQFF; size: NA; length: 15; D: TRBD2; J: TRBJ2-1; V: TRBV5-5
DNA: TGTGCCAGCAGAGAGACAGGATTCGATGGAGATACGCAGTATTTT; CDR3: CASRETGFDGDTQYF; size: few; length: 15; D: NA; J: TRBJ2-3; V: TRBV6-5
DNA: TGTGCCAGCAGCCAAGGTCTGTTGAAGGGGCAGGAGCAGTTCTTC; CDR3: CASSQGLLKGQEQFF; size: NA; length: 15; D: NA; J: TRBJ2-1; V: TRBV14
DNA: TGTGCCAGCAGTTTCTTCGGGGGGGTCACTGAAGCTTTCTTT; CDR3: CASSFFGGVTEAFF; size: NA; length: 14; D: NA; J: TRBJ1-1; V: TRBV27
DNA: TGTGCCACCCCGGGGGATAGCAATCAGCCCCAGCATTTT; CDR3: CATPGDSNQPQHF; size: NA; length: 13; D: NA; J: TRBJ1-5; V: TRBV15
DNA: TGTGCCAGCAGTGCACGGGACAGCCTAAACTACGAGCAGTACTTC; CDR3: CASSARDSLNYEQYF; size: NA; length: 15; D: TRBD1; J: TRBJ2-7; V: TRBV25-1
DNA: TGCGCCAGCAAGGGTAGCGGGAGAGGTACCGGGGAGCTGTTTTTT; CDR3: CASKGSGRGTGELFF; size: NA; length: 15; D: TRBD2; J: TRBJ2-2; V: TRBV5-1
DNA: TGTGCCAGCAGCTTGGGTAGCGGGAGAGTGACCTACAATGAGCAGTTCTTC; CDR3: CASSLGSGRVTYNEQFF; size: once; length: 17; D: TRBD2; J: TRBJ2-1; V: TRBV7-3
DNA: TGCGCCAGCAGCACAGACTACGTTACAGATACGCAGTATTTT; CDR3: CASSTDYVTDTQYF; size: NA; length: 14; D: NA; J: TRBJ2-3; V: TRBV5-1
DNA: TGTGCCAGCAGCGTCCGGGACAGGGCTGGCTACACCTTC; CDR3: CASSVRDRAGYTF; size: NA; length: 13; D: TRBD1; J: TRBJ1-2; V: TRBV9
DNA: TGTGCCAGCAGTTTCAGTGGTGAAAAACTGTTTTTT; CDR3: CASSFSGEKLFF; size: NA; length: 12; D: NA; J: TRBJ1-4; V: TRBV28
DNA: TGTGCCAGCAGGTTACAGGGGGGCACAGATACGCAGTATTTT; CDR3: CASRLQGGTDTQYF; size: NA; length: 14; D: TRBD1; J: TRBJ2-3; V: TRBV6-4
DNA: TGCGCCAGCAGCCAAGGCCTCGGGACTTCTGTAGCTAACACCATATATTTT; CDR3: CASSQGLGTSVANTIYF; size: NA; length: 17; D: NA; J: TRBJ1-3; V: TRBV4-1
DNA: TGTGCCAGCAGCCTCGTAGAGCGGGGATCCTACGAGCAGTACTTC; CDR3: CASSLVERGSYEQYF; size: NA; length: 15; D: TRBD2; J: TRBJ2-7; V: TRBV11-2
DNA: TGCGCCAGCAGTTCTAATAGGCCCCTTGCGGATGGCTACACCTTC; CDR3: CASSSNRPLADGYTF; size: NA; length: 15; D: NA; J: TRBJ1-2; V: TRBV5-1
DNA: TGCAGTGCTAGTGCAGGGGCCTCCTACGAGCAGTACTTC; CDR3: CSASAGASYEQYF; size: once; length: 13; D: NA; J: TRBJ2-7; V: TRBV20-1
DNA: TGTGCCAGCTCACCCCCGGGACTAGCGGGGGCCGCTACCGGGGAGCTGTTTTTT; CDR3: CASSPPGLAGAATGELFF; size: NA; length: 18; D: TRBD2; J: TRBJ2-2; V: TRBV18
DNA: TGTGCCACCAGTGATAAGGGTAGCGGGTGGACCGGGGAGCTGTTTTTT; CDR3: CATSDKGSGWTGELFF; size: few; length: 16; D: TRBD2; J: TRBJ2-2; V: TRBV24-1
DNA: TGTGCCAGCTCACCAAGTCAGGGGGATTATGGCTACACCTTC; CDR3: CASSPSQGDYGYTF; size: NA; length: 14; D: TRBD1; J: TRBJ1-2; V: TRBV18
DNA: TGTGCCAGCAGTTCCCGGCACTACCTCCACTTT; CDR3: CASSSRHYLHF; size: NA; length: 11; D: NA; J: TRBJ1-6; V: TRBV28
DNA: TGTGCCTGGAGTGACGGGACTAGCGGATACAATGAGCAGTTCTTC; CDR3: CAWSDGTSGYNEQFF; size: NA; length: 15; D: TRBD2; J: TRBJ2-1; V: TRBV30
DNA: TGCGCCAGCAGCTTGGTTGTGGGGAGCTCCTACGAGCAGTACTTC; CDR3: CASSLVVGSSYEQYF; size: few; length: 15; D: NA; J: TRBJ2-7; V: TRBV5-1
DNA: TGTGCCAGCAAAAGCGGGGGCTCTGGAAACACCATATATTTT; CDR3: CASKSGGSGNTIYF; size: NA; length: 14; D: NA; J: TRBJ1-3; V: TRBV28
DNA: TGTGCCAGTAGTATTACAGGGACAGCTAACTATGGCTACACCTTC; CDR3: CASSITGTANYGYTF; size: NA; length: 15; D: TRBD1; J: TRBJ1-2; V: TRBV19
DNA: TGTGCCAGCGGGACTCTAGCGGGGGGGAAAAATGAGCAGTTCTTC; CDR3: CASGTLAGGKNEQFF; size: NA; length: 15; D: TRBD2; J: TRBJ2-1; V: TRBV6-5
DNA: TGTGCCACCGGGACTAGTCTCTACGAGCAGTACTTC; CDR3: CATGTSLYEQYF; size: few; length: 12; D: TRBD2; J: TRBJ2-7; V: TRBV10-3
DNA: TGTGCCAGCAGCAAACGGACTAGCGGGGCCACAGATACGCAGTATTTT; CDR3: CASSKRTSGATDTQYF; size: NA; length: 16; D: TRBD2; J: TRBJ2-3; V: TRBV7-9
DNA: TGTGCCAGCAGTGACGGGACAGGGGGCATTCAGGGCTACACCTTC; CDR3: CASSDGTGGIQGYTF; size: NA; length: 15; D: TRBD1; J: TRBJ1-2; V: TRBV6-4